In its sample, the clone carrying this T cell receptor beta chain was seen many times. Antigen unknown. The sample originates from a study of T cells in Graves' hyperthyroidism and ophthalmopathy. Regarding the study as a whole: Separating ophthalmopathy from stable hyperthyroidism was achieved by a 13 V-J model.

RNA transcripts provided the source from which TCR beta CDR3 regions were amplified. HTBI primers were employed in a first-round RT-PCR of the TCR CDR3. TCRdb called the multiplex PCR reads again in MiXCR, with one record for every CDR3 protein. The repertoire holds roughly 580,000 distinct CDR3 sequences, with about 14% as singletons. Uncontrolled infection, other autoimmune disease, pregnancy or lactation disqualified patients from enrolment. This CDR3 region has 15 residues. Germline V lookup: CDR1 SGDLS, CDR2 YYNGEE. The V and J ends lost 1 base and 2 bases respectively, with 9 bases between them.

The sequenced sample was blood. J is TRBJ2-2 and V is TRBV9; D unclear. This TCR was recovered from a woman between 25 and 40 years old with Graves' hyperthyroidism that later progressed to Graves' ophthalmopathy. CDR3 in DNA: TGTGCCAGCAGCGTACTAGAGCTAAACACCGGGGAGCTGTTTTTT. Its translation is CASSVLELNTGELFF.